This paragraph covers one T cell receptor (beta chain) sequence. V shed 4 bases and J 0 bases; nucleotides not matched to a gene: 5. The CDR3 has 14 amino acids. Per germline, CDR1 SQVTM and CDR2 ANQGSEA. The PCR made use of 60 Vbeta and 13 Jbeta primers. Libraries were prepared by immunoSEQ multiplex PCR; TCRdb keeps only in-frame clonotypes and omits some of them. The repertoire consists of approximately 190,000 clones, with around 75% occurring once and the leading ten covering roughly 6%. The data stem from a study of cytomegalovirus exposure and HLA in healthy donors. What was sequenced was PBMCs. V gene TRBV29-1 combines with J gene TRBJ2-7; 8 nucleotides align to TRBD2. This clonotype was obtained from a man between 40 and 49 years old in good health and CMV-seropositive. CDR3 sequence: CSVAPGGSSYEQYF. The CDR3, as DNA: TGCAGCGTTGCTCCGGGGGGGTCCTCCTACGAGCAGTACTTC.